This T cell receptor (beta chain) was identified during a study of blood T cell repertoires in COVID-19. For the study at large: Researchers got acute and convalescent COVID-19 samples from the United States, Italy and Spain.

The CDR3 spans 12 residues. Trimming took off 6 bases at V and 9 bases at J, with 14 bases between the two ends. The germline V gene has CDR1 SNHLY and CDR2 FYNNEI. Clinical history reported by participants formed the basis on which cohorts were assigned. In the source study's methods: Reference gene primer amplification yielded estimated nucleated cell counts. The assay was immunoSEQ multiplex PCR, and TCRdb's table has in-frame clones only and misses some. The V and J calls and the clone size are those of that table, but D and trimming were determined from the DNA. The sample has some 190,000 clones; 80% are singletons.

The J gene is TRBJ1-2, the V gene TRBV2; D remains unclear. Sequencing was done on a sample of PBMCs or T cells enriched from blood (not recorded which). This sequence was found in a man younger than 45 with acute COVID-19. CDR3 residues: CASREYSGRYTF. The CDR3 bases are TGTGCCAGCAGAGAATATTCGGGTCGCTACACCTTC.